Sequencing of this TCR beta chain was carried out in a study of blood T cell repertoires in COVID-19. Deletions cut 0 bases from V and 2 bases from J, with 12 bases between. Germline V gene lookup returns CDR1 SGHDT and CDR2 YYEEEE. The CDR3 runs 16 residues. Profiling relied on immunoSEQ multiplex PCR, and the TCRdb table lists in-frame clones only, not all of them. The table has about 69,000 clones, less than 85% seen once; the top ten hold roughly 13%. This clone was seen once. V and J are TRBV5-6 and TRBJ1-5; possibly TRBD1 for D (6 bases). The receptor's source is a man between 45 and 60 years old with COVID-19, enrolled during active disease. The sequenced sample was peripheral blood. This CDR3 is CASSLVSRGRNQPQHF. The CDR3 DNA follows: TGTGCCAGCAGCTTGGTATCCAGGGGCCGCAATCAGCCCCAGCATTTT. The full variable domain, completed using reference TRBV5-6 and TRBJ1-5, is DAGVTQSPTHLIKTRGQQVTLRCSPKSGHDTVSWYQQALGQGPQFIFQYYEEEERQRGNFPDRFSGHQFPNYSSELNVNALLLGDSALYLCASSLVSRGRNQPQHFGDGTRLSIL.